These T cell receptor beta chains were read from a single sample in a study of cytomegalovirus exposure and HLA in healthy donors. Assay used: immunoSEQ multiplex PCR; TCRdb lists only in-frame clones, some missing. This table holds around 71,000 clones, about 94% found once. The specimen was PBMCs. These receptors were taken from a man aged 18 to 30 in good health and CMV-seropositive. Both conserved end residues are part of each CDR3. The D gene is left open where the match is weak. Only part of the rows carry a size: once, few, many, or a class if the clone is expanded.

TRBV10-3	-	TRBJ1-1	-	TGTGCCATCAGTGGGGGGAGGGCTGGGGACACTGAAGCTTTCTTT	CAISGGRAGDTEAFF
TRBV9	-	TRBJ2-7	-	TGTGCCAGCAGCGTAGCAGGGCAAGGCGAGCAGTACTTC	CASSVAGQGEQYF
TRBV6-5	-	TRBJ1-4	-	TGTGCCAGCACTCGAACAGGCTCAACTAATGAAAAACTGTTTTTT	CASTRTGSTNEKLFF
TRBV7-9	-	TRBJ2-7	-	TGTGCCAGCAGCCCCTGGAGCTCCTACGAGCAGTACTTC	CASSPWSSYEQYF
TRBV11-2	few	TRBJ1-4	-	TGTGCCAGCAGCTCCCCGTCAGGGGTGATCAATGAAAAACTGTTTTTT	CASSSPSGVINEKLFF
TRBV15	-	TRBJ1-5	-	TGTGCCACCAGCAGAGATCGGGGGGCCGGCAATCAGCCCCAGCATTTT	CATSRDRGAGNQPQHF
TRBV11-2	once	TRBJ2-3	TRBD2	TGTGCCAGCGGCGGTCTAGCGGGGTTCACAGATACGCAGTATTTT	CASGGLAGFTDTQYF
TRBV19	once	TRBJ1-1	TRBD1	TGTGCCAGTAGTATAGTAGGGACAGGGGGGCTGAACACTGAAGCTTTCTTT	CASSIVGTGGLNTEAFF
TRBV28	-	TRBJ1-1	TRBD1	TGTGCCAGCAGTTTCTCCGGGACAGGGAAAGGGCAGGCTTTCTTT	CASSFSGTGKGQAFF
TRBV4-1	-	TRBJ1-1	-	TGCGCCAGCAGCCAAGGTTATGAAGCTTTCTTT	CASSQGYEAFF
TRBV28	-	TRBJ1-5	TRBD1	TGTGCCAGCAGTTTTAGGCAGGGGGCGAAGCCCCAGCATTTT	CASSFRQGAKPQHF
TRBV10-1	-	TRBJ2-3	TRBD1	TGCGCCAGCAGTGAGACGGACAGGGTACCAGATACGCAGTATTTT	CASSETDRVPDTQYF
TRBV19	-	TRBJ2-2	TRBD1	TGTGCCAGTAGTTCACCGGGACAGATGAACACCGGGGAGCTGTTTTTT	CASSSPGQMNTGELFF
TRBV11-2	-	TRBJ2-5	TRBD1	TGTGCCAGCAGCTTAGACCTCGATCCGGACAGGGGTAAAGAGACCCAGTACTTC	CASSLDLDPDRGKETQYF